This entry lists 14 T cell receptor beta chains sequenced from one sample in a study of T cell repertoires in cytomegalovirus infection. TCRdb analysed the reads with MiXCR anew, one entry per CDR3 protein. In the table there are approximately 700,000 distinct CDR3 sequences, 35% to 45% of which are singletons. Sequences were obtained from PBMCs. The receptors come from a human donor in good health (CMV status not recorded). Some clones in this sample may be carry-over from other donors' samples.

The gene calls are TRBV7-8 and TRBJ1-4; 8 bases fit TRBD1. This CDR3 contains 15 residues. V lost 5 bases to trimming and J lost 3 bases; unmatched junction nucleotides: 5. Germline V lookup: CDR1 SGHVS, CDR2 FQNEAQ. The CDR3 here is CASSTGGVANEKLFF. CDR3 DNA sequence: TGTGCCAGCAGCACAGGGGGGGTTGCTAATGAAAAACTGTTTTTT.

The CDR3 coding sequence is TGCGCCAGCGGGAGCGGGGGATCGCAGTATTTT. It translates to CASGSGGSQYF. This chain joins TRBV4-1 and TRBJ2-3, with 8 nucleotides matching TRBD2. The CDR3 has 11 amino acids. Losses at the gene ends were 8 bases for V and 10 bases for J; bases not matched to a gene: 5. Germline assignment: CDR1 MGHRA and CDR2 YSYEKL.

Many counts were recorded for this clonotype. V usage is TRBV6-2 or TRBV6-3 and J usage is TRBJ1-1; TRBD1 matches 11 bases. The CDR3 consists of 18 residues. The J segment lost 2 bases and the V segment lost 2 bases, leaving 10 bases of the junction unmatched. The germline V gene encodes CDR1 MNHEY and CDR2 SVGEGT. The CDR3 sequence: CASSYPLGQGVANTEAFF. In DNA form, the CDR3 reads TGTGCCAGCAGTTACCCCCTGGGACAGGGGGTTGCCAACACTGAAGCTTTCTTT.

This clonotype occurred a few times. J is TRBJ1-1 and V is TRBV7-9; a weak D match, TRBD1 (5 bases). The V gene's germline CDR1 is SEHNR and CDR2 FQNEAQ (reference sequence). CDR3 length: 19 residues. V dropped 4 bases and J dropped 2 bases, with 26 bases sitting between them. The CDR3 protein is CASSSPGVQGSSRNTEAFF. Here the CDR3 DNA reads TGTGCCAGCAGCTCGCCAGGTGTCCAGGGTTCTAGCAGAAACACTGAAGCTTTCTTT.

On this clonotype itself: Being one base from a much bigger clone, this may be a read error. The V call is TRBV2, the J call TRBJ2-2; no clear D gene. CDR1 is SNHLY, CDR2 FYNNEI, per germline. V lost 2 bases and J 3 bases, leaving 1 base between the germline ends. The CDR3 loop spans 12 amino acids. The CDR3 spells CASSEYTGELFF. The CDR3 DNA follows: TGTGCCAGCAGTGAATACACCGGGGAGCTGTTTTTT.

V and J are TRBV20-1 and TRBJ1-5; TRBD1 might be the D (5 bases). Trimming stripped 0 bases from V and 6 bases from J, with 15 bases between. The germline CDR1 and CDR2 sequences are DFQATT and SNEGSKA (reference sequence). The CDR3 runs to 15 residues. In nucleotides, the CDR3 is TGCAGTGCTAGAGAGGGAAGGGGCGCAAGTCAGCCCCAGCATTTT. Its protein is CSAREGRGASQPQHF.

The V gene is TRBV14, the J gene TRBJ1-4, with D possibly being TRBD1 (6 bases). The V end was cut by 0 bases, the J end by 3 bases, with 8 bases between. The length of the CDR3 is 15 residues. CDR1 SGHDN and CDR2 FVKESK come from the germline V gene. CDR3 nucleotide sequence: TGTGCCAGCAGCCAAGAAGGGGGTGCTAATGAAAAACTGTTTTTT. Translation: CASSQEGGANEKLFF.

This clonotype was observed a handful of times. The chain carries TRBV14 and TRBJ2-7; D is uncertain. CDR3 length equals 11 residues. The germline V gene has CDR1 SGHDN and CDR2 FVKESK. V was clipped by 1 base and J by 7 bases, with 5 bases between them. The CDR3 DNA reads TGTGCCAGCAGCCAAGCGTGGGAGCAGTACTTC. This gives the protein CASSQAWEQYF.

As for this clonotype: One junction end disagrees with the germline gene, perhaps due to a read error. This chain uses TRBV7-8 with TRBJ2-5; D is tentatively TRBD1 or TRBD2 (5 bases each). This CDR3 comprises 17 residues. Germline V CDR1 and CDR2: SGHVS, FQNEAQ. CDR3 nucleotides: TGTGCCAGCAGCCGGGTCGGGCGGCAGCGGCAAGGGGAGAACCAGTACTTC. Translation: CASSRVGRQRQGENQYF.

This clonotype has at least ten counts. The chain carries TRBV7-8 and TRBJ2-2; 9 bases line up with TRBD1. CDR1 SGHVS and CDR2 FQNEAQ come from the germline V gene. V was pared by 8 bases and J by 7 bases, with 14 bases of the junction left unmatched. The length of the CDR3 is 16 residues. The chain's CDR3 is CASEDVQGALGGELFF. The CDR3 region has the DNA TGTGCCAGCGAAGATGTACAGGGGGCGCTAGGCGGGGAGCTGTTTTTT.

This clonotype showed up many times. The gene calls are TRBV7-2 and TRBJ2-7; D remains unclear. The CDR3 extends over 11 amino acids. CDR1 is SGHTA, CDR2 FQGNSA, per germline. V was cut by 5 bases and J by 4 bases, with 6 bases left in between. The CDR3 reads CASSVGYEQYF. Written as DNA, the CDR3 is TGTGCCAGCAGCGTTGGATACGAGCAGTACTTC. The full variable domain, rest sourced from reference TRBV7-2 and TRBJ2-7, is GAGVSQSPSNKVTEKGKDVELRCDPISGHTALYWYRQSLGQGLEFLIYFQGNSAPDKSGLPSDRFSAERTGGSVSTLTIQRTQQEDSAVYLCASSVGYEQYFGPGTRLTVT.

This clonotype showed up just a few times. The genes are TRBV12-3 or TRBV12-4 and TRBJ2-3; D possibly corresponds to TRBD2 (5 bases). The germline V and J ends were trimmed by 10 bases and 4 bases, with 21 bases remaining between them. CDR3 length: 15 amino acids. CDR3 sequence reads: CATVSDRTVPDTQYF. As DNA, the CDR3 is TGTGCCACAGTTTCCGACCGGACTGTTCCAGATACGCAGTATTTT.

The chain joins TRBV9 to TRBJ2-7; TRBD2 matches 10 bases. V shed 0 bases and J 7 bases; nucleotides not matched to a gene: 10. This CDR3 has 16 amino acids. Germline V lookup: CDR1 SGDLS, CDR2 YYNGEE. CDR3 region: CASSVDPAGGLVEQYF. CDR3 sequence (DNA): TGTGCCAGCAGCGTAGATCCAGCGGGGGGGTTGGTTGAGCAGTACTTC.

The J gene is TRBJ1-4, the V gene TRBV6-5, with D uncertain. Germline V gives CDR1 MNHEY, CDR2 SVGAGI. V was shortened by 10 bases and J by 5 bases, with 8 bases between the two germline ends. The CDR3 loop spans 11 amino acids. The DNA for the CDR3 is TGTGCCACCCGATCCAATGAAAAACTGTTTTTT. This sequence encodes CATRSNEKLFF.